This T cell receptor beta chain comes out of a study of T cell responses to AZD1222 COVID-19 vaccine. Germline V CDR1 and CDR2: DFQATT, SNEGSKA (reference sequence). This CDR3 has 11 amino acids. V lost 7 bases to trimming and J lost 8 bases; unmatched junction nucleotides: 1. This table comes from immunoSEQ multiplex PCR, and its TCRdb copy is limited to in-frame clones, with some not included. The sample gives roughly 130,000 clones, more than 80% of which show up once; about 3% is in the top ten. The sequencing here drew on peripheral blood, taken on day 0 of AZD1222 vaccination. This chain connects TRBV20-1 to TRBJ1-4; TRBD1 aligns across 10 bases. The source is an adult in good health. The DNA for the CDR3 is TGCAGTGGACAGGGGGCGGAAAAACTGTTTTTT. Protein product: CSGQGAEKLFF.